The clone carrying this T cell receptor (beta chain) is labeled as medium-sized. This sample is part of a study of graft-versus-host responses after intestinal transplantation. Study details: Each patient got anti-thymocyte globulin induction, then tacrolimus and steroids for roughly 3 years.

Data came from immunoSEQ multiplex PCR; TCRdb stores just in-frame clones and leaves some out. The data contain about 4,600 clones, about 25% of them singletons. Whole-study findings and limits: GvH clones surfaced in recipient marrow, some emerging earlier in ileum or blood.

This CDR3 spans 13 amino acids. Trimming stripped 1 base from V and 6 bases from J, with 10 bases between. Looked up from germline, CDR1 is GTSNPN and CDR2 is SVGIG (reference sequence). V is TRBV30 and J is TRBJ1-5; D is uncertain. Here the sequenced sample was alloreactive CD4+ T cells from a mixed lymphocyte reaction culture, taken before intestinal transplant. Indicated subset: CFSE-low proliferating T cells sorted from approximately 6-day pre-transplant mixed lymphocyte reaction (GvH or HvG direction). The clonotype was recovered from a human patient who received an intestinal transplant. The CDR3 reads CAWSGESVQPQHF. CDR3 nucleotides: TGTGCCTGGAGTGGAGAGAGCGTTCAGCCCCAGCATTTT.